The 25 T cell receptor beta chains listed next were all sequenced from one sample in a study of shared clonotypes between healthy human individuals. The naive CD8 subset, CD45RO-negative cells positively selected for CCR7, excluded terminally differentiated effector memory CD45RA+ cells. Data came from immunoSEQ multiplex PCR; TCRdb stores just in-frame clones and leaves some out. The table includes millions of clones, about 94% detected once. The sequencing sample was made of naive CD8+ T cells sorted from blood. These receptors were obtained from a man younger than 30 in good health.

This clone was detected once. The chain is built from TRBV28 and TRBJ1-5; perhaps TRBD1 as D (6 bases). This CDR3 region has 14 residues. The ends were cut back, 8 bases at V and 3 bases at J, with 14 bases in the middle. Germline V gene data show CDR1 as MDHEN and CDR2 as SYDVKM. DNA of the CDR3: TGTGCCAGCTCACCTGCAGGGGTCAATCAGCCCCAGCATTTT. Amino acids: CASSPAGVNQPQHF. The full variable domain, with the rest looked up from reference TRBV28 and TRBJ1-5, is DVKVTQSSRYLVKRTGEKVFLECVQDMDHENMFWYRQDPGLGLRLIYFSYDVKMKEKGDIPEGYSVSREKKERFSLILESASTNQTSMYLCASSPAGVNQPQHFGDGTRLSIL.

The chain recombines TRBV7-6 with TRBJ2-1, with 8 bases lining up with TRBD2. The V segment lost 6 bases and the J segment 4 bases; nucleotides outside the gene matches: 5. CDR1 is SGHVS, CDR2 FNYEAQ, per germline. CDR3 length: 14 amino acids. CDR3 bases: TGTGCCAGCAGTTTACGGGAGGGGTACAATGAGCAGTTCTTC. Protein: CASSLREGYNEQFF.

The gene calls are TRBV25-1 and TRBJ1-1; D is perhaps TRBD1 (5 bases). V dropped 2 bases and J dropped 4 bases, with 8 bases sitting between them. CDR1 and CDR2 (germline): MGHDK, SYGVNS. The CDR3 has 13 amino acids. The CDR3 DNA is TGTGCCAGCAGTGAAATGGGGGGCACTGAAGCTTTCTTT. Amino acids: CASSEMGGTEAFF.

DNA of the CDR3: TGTGCCAGCAGCGTAGGGGACAGCTACTCTGGAAACACCATATATTTT. Its protein product is CASSVGDSYSGNTIYF. The chain is built from TRBV9 and TRBJ1-3, with 7 bases identical to TRBD1. The germline V gene encodes CDR1 SGDLS and CDR2 YYNGEE. V dropped 0 bases and J dropped 0; count of bases not matched to a gene: 3. CDR3 length equals 16 residues.

The chain carries TRBV9 and TRBJ2-7; 11 positions agree with TRBD2. The V and J ends lost 2 bases and 5 bases, in that order; junction bases with no gene match: 3. Germline V gene sequence: CDR1 SGDLS, CDR2 YYNGEE. This CDR3 has 14 residues. In DNA, the CDR3 is TGTGCCAGCAGCGTTTCTAGCGGGGGGAACGAGCAGTACTTC. This sequence encodes CASSVSSGGNEQYF. Looking up the rest from reference TRBV9 and TRBJ2-7 gives the full variable domain: DSGVTQTPKHLITATGQRVTLRCSPRSGDLSVYWYQQSLDQGLQFLIQYYNGEERAKGNILERFSAQQFPDLHSELNLSSLELGDSALYFCASSVSSGGNEQYFGPGTRLTVT.

The CDR3 DNA reads as TGTGCCAGCATCCCGGTTAGCACAGATACGCAGTATTTT. Translation: CASIPVSTDTQYF. The chain employs TRBV2 and TRBJ2-3; D unclear. Trimming took 7 bases from V and 0 from J, leaving 8 bases between them. The CDR3 spans 13 residues. CDR1 is SNHLY and CDR2 is FYNNEI in the germline V gene.

The chain couples TRBV6-7 to TRBJ1-5; 7 bases map to TRBD1. TRBV6-7 qualifies as an ORF whose function is uncertain. Trimming at V came to 5 bases and at J to 0 bases, leaving 7 bases not matched to a gene. The CDR3 runs 16 residues. For the CDR3, the DNA is TGTGCCAGCAGTCGGCACAGGGGCTATAGCAATCAGCCCCAGCATTTT. Encoded protein: CASSRHRGYSNQPQHF.

The chain uses TRBV2 and TRBJ2-2; possibly TRBD1 or TRBD2 for D (6 bases each). The CDR3 contains 14 residues. The ends were cut back, 5 bases at V and 5 bases at J, with 12 bases in the middle. Per the germline V gene, CDR1 is SNHLY and CDR2 is FYNNEI. CDR3 sequence (DNA): TGTGCCAGCAGTCTAAGGGGGGAGACCGGGGAGCTGTTTTTT. Encoded protein: CASSLRGETGELFF.

Of note for this clone: The same CDR3 arises from other DNA sequences in this sample as well. V usage is TRBV11-2 and J usage is TRBJ2-2; no firm D call. V lost 5 bases, J lost 4 bases, and 5 bases lay in between. Germline V lookup: CDR1 SGHAT, CDR2 FQNNGV. CDR3 length: 12 amino acids. CDR3 in DNA: TGTGCCAGCAGCCCGGGCACCGGGGAGCTGTTTTTT. Its translation is CASSPGTGELFF.

The chain employs TRBV6-1 and TRBJ2-1; D remains unclear. Germline V gives CDR1 MNHNS, CDR2 SASEGT. The CDR3 has 14 residues. The ends were cut back, 4 bases at V and 8 bases at J, with 15 bases in the middle. The CDR3 DNA is TGTGCCAGCAGTGTGTTAGTCTTGGGCGATGAGCAGTTCTTC. Translated: CASSVLVLGDEQFF.

This chain connects TRBV5-6 to TRBJ2-2; D gene ambiguous. The germline V and J ends were trimmed by 4 bases and 2 bases, with 6 bases remaining between them. Germline values: CDR1 SGHDT, CDR2 YYEEEE. This CDR3 region has 13 residues. The CDR3, as DNA: TGTGCCAGCAGCCGTGGTAACACCGGGGAGCTGTTTTTT. Amino acid sequence: CASSRGNTGELFF. Full variable domain (outside the CDR3, taken from reference TRBV5-6 and TRBJ2-2): DAGVTQSPTHLIKTRGQQVTLRCSPKSGHDTVSWYQQALGQGPQFIFQYYEEEERQRGNFPDRFSGHQFPNYSSELNVNALLLGDSALYLCASSRGNTGELFFGEGSRLTVL.

The chain couples TRBV5-6 to TRBJ2-3; 10 bases fit TRBD1. The CDR3 loop spans 16 amino acids. The germline gives CDR1 SGHDT, CDR2 YYEEEE. The V and J ends lost 5 bases and 3 bases, in that order; junction bases with no gene match: 9. CDR3 in DNA: TGTGCCAGCAGTTTAATACCGGGACAGGGGACAGATACGCAGTATTTT. This encodes CASSLIPGQGTDTQYF.

This chain connects TRBV29-1 to TRBJ1-2; TRBD1 might be the D (6 bases). From germline, CDR1 is SQVTM and CDR2 ANQGSEA. This CDR3 comprises 13 residues. Trimming pared 4 bases from V and 8 bases from J, leaving 17 bases between. CDR3 sequence (DNA): TGCAGCGTTGCGGGGGGCGATTCGGAAGGCTACACCTTC. Its translation: CSVAGGDSEGYTF.

The J gene is TRBJ2-2, the V gene TRBV2, with 10 bases identical to TRBD2. Germline V gene data show CDR1 as SNHLY and CDR2 as FYNNEI. After removal of 3 bases from V and 1 base from J, the junction contained 5 bases not matched to a gene. This CDR3 contains 17 residues. Here the CDR3 reads CASSDPRLAGNTGELFF. The CDR3 DNA follows: TGTGCCAGCAGTGATCCCCGACTAGCGGGGAACACCGGGGAGCTGTTTTTT.

With regard to this clone: Different DNA sequences within this sample yield the same CDR3. This chain links TRBV11-2 with TRBJ2-1; perhaps D is TRBD1 or TRBD2 (6 bases each). Trimming shortened V by 3 bases and J by 7 bases, and 10 bases separated the two germline ends. This CDR3 is 13 amino acids long. Germline CDR1 and CDR2: SGHAT and FQNNGV. The CDR3: CASSLEGGNEQFF. The CDR3 DNA reads TGTGCCAGCAGCTTGGAGGGGGGAAATGAGCAGTTCTTC. Variable domain in full (rest from reference TRBV11-2 and TRBJ2-1): EAGVAQSPRYKIIEKRQSVAFWCNPISGHATLYWYQQILGQGPKLLIQFQNNGVVDDSQLPKDRFSAERLKGVDSTLKIQPAKLEDSAVYLCASSLEGGNEQFFGPGTRLTVL.

This sequence joins TRBV7-9 and TRBJ2-7; TRBD1 aligns across 9 bases. This CDR3 has 13 residues. The V segment lost 5 bases and the J segment 5 bases; nucleotides outside the gene matches: 4. Germline values: CDR1 SEHNR, CDR2 FQNEAQ (reference sequence). CDR3 sequence reads: CASSVTGGHEQYF. CDR3 DNA sequence: TGTGCCAGCAGCGTCACAGGGGGCCACGAGCAGTACTTC. The full variable domain, its missing parts supplied by reference TRBV7-9 and TRBJ2-7, is DTGVSQNPRHKITKRGQNVTFRCDPISEHNRLYWYRQTLGQGPEFLTYFQNEAQLEKSRLLSDRFSAERPKGSFSTLEIQRTEQGDSAMYLCASSVTGGHEQYFGPGTRLTVT.

This chain uses TRBV19 with TRBJ2-1; 8 bases are a match to TRBD2. V shed 1 base and J 6 bases; nucleotides not matched to a gene: 8. The CDR3 is made up of 16 amino acids. Germline V gene data show CDR1 as LNHDA and CDR2 as SQIVND (reference sequence). In DNA, the CDR3 is TGTGCCAGTAGTATAGTTGGACTAGCCACTGGCAATGAGCAGTTCTTC. Protein: CASSIVGLATGNEQFF.

A single count supports this clone. The genes are TRBV2 and TRBJ2-7, with a tentative D call TRBD2 (5 bases). From germline, CDR1 is SNHLY and CDR2 FYNNEI. The CDR3 is 15 residues long. V lost 8 bases and J 6 bases, leaving 23 bases between the germline ends. CDR3 protein: CASGAGILDGREQYF. The CDR3 DNA sequence: TGTGCCAGCGGTGCCGGGATACTAGATGGCCGCGAGCAGTACTTC.

The chain is built from TRBV7-6 and TRBJ1-2, with unresolved D. Germline V gene sequence: CDR1 SGHVS, CDR2 FNYEAQ. The CDR3 consists of 18 residues. The ends were cut back, 0 bases at V and 1 base at J, with 18 bases in the middle. This chain's CDR3 is CASSLALADGGLNYGYTF. Here the CDR3 DNA reads TGTGCCAGCAGCTTAGCGCTGGCAGACGGAGGCCTTAACTATGGCTACACCTTC.

The CDR3 nucleotides read TGTGCCAGCAGCCAAGATCTAGCGGGGGTTGCAGATACGCAGTATTTT. Amino acids: CASSQDLAGVADTQYF. The J gene is TRBJ2-3, the V gene TRBV4-2; 10 bases line up with TRBD2. CDR1 is LGHNA, CDR2 YNFKEQ, per germline. The CDR3 is 16 amino acids. Trimming at V came to 0 bases and at J to 4 bases, leaving 4 bases not matched to a gene.

The genes are TRBV28 and TRBJ2-3; 10 bases match TRBD2. Trimming removed 10 bases from V and 4 bases from J; junction bases left unmatched: 8. Germline V CDR1 and CDR2: MDHEN, SYDVKM. The CDR3 spans 14 residues. CDR3 in amino acids: CATYLAGGADTQYF. The CDR3 DNA follows: TGTGCCACATACTTAGCGGGGGGAGCAGATACGCAGTATTTT.

This sequence joins TRBV7-8 and TRBJ1-1; 7 positions agree with TRBD1. The CDR3 totals 16 residues. V lost 6 bases, J lost 3 bases, and 13 bases stayed unmatched. From germline, CDR1 is SGHVS and CDR2 FQNEAQ. CDR3 DNA: TGTGCCAGCAGTCTCTCCGCTAGGGGGCAGCACACTGAAGCTTTCTTT. The encoded protein is CASSLSARGQHTEAFF.

Note on this clone: The same CDR3 arises from other DNA sequences in this sample as well. The chain couples TRBV27 to TRBJ1-2, with D hard to call. Trimming cost V 0 bases and J 4 bases, with 6 bases left between them. Germline CDR1 and CDR2: MNHEY and SMNVEV (reference sequence). This CDR3 has 13 amino acids. CDR3 DNA sequence: TGTGCCAGCAGTTTATCAGGGCCCTATGGCTACACCTTC. It translates to CASSLSGPYGYTF.

A note on this clone: This same CDR3 is encoded by further DNA sequences in the sample. V is TRBV27 and J is TRBJ2-7; unclear D gene. V was pared by 0 bases and J by 0 bases, with 6 bases between. The germline V gene encodes CDR1 MNHEY and CDR2 SMNVEV (reference sequence). This CDR3 contains 14 residues. DNA for the CDR3: TGTGCCAGCAGTTTATCGGCAGACTCCTACGAGCAGTACTTC. Translating it yields CASSLSADSYEQYF.

The genes are TRBV29-1 and TRBJ2-3, with 9 bases matching TRBD2. Germline-derived CDR1 and CDR2 are SQVTM and ANQGSEA. V was pared by 2 bases and J by 1 base, with 13 bases of the junction left unmatched. The length of the CDR3 is 18 residues. CDR3 sequence reads: CSVEMAVSASGGTDTQYF. CDR3 DNA sequence: TGCAGCGTTGAAATGGCGGTGAGCGCTAGCGGGGGCACAGATACGCAGTATTTT.